The 27 T cell receptor beta chains reported below all come from one sample, sequenced in a study of blood T cells in healthy people across ages. Using a J-beta primer mix together with a sample-barcoded 5' primer, a second PCR was run for roughly 6 to 11 cycles. TCRdb independently ran MiXCR on the 5' RACE reads; one entry per CDR3 protein. Among about 1.7 million distinct CDR3 sequences listed, about 28% were seen once. What was sequenced was blood. The receptors were gathered from a woman aged 30 to 39 in good health.

This clonotype was counted at least ten times. V usage is TRBV6-6 and J usage is TRBJ2-7; 7 positions match TRBD1. The junction had 9 bases not matched to a gene; V was cut back by 4 bases and J by 0 bases. The germline V gene has CDR1 MNHNY and CDR2 SVGAGI (reference sequence). The length of the CDR3 is 16 residues. CDR3 in DNA: TGTGCCAGCAGTTCTGGGCCCTGGACAGGCTCCTACGAGCAGTACTTC. Translated, it gives CASSSGPWTGSYEQYF.

This clonotype was detected only a few times. The rearrangement joins TRBV6-6 to TRBJ2-5; D possibly uses TRBD1 or TRBD2 (5 bases each). The germline V and J ends were trimmed by 5 bases and 3 bases, with 16 bases remaining between them. CDR1 and CDR2 from the germline V gene are MNHNY and SVGAGI (reference sequence). The CDR3 is 15 amino acids. The CDR3 loop reads CASSDLRDPKETQYF. CDR3 sequence (DNA): TGTGCCAGCAGTGACCTACGGGACCCAAAAGAGACCCAGTACTTC.

This chain uses TRBV5-1 with TRBJ2-2; TRBD2 matches at 8 bases. The V gene's germline CDR1 is SGHRS and CDR2 YFSETQ. This CDR3 region has 19 residues. Trimming cost V 4 bases and J 6 bases; bases outside gene matches: 20. The CDR3 nucleotides are TGCGCCAGCAGCCCGGGAAGCGGGGGATATGGAACACGCCCCGGGGAGCTGTTTTTT. The encoded protein is CASSPGSGGYGTRPGELFF.

The chain joins TRBV28 to TRBJ2-1; D might be TRBD1 (6 bases). This CDR3 spans 15 amino acids. V lost 5 bases and J lost 6, with 17 bases in between. Germline CDR1 and CDR2: MDHEN and SYDVKM. The CDR3 DNA is TGTGCCAGCAGTCGACAGGCCCTTCGGGTCAATGAGCAGTTCTTC. As protein: CASSRQALRVNEQFF.

The table lists this clonotype with a few counts. The chain has TRBV5-5 and TRBJ2-4, with 9 positions matching TRBD2. The CDR3 contains 18 residues. Per the germline V gene, CDR1 is SGHKS and CDR2 is YYEKEE (reference sequence). The junction had 20 bases not matched to a gene; V was cut back by 0 bases and J by 13 bases. In DNA, the CDR3 is TGTGCCAGCAGCTTGGGGTTGGAGGCGGGGGGGCCTATTCAAGAGCAGTACTTC. Its translation: CASSLGLEAGGPIQEQYF.

This clonotype was detected only a few times. The chain employs TRBV20-1 and TRBJ2-7; D gene unclear. CDR1 and CDR2 from the germline V gene are DFQATT and SNEGSKA (reference sequence). This CDR3 is 13 amino acids long. V lost 5 bases and J lost 3, with 14 bases in between. Written as DNA, the CDR3 is TGCAGTGCTCCCCCTCCGGGTGTCTACGAGCAGTACTTC. This sequence encodes CSAPPPGVYEQYF.

The CDR3 is CASSLGYRGDEQYF. The CDR3 nucleotides are TGTGCCAGCAGCTTAGGCTACAGGGGCGACGAGCAGTACTTC. The chain recombines TRBV11-2 with TRBJ2-4, with TRBD1 matching over 7 bases. The J call could be wrong; TRBJ2-7 is a better fit for the DNA end. The V gene's germline CDR1 is SGHAT and CDR2 FQNNGV. The CDR3 runs to 14 residues.

This clonotype was recorded only once. The V gene is TRBV18, the J gene TRBJ1-3, with D possibly matching TRBD1 (5 bases). CDR3 length equals 15 residues. Germline CDR1 KGHSH, CDR2 LQKENI. V was pared by 3 bases and J by 5 bases, with 14 bases between. The CDR3 sequence is CASSPQGNRRNTIYF. The CDR3 DNA is TGTGCCAGCTCACCTCAGGGTAATCGAAGAAACACCATATATTTT.

This clonotype was counted only a few times. The CDR3 loop reads CSVLRGSRTKNIQYF. CDR3 in DNA: TGCAGTGTCCTACGGGGGAGTCGGACCAAAAACATTCAGTACTTC. The V call is TRBV20-1, the J call TRBJ2-4, with D maybe TRBD2 (6 bases). The V gene's germline CDR1 is DFQATT and CDR2 SNEGSKA (reference sequence). V lost 7 bases to trimming and J lost 2 bases, with 18 bases between them. The CDR3 covers 15 residues.

For this clonotype: This may be a read error, as it is one base from a much larger clone. The genes are TRBV20-1 and TRBJ2-3; D remains ambiguous. The ends were cut back, 5 bases at V and 0 bases at J, with 15 bases in the middle. This CDR3 is 15 amino acids long. Per the germline V gene, CDR1 is DFQATT and CDR2 is SNEGSKA (reference sequence). DNA for the CDR3: TGCAGTGCTGGGAATCTTGCCGTTAGCACAGATACGCAGTATTTT. It encodes CSAGNLAVSTDTQYF.

At least ten counts were recorded for this clonotype. J is TRBJ2-7 and V is TRBV5-1, with D perhaps TRBD1 (6 bases). The V and J ends lost 4 bases and 3 bases respectively, with 11 bases between them. In germline, CDR1 is SGHRS, CDR2 YFSETQ. The CDR3 covers 13 residues. The CDR3 coding sequence is TGCGCCAGCAGCCGGGACACTGGCTACGAGCAGTACTTC. This codes for CASSRDTGYEQYF.

Only a few counts were recorded for this clonotype. The chain recombines TRBV6-6 with TRBJ2-7; maybe TRBD1 (5 bases). The CDR3 runs 15 residues. Germline V lookup: CDR1 MNHNY, CDR2 SVGAGI (reference sequence). Trimming removed 6 bases at V and 4 bases at J, with 19 bases between. CDR3 amino acids: CASRGPRQKLYEQYF. The CDR3 DNA follows: TGTGCCAGCAGAGGTCCCAGACAGAAGCTTTACGAGCAGTACTTC.

This chain links TRBV5-1 with TRBJ2-5; 8 nucleotides align to TRBD1. CDR1 is SGHRS and CDR2 is YFSETQ in the germline V gene. Trimming removed 7 bases from V and 2 bases from J; junction bases left unmatched: 7. This CDR3 has 14 residues. CDR3 bases: TGCGCCAGCGCAACCACAGGGGGGCAAGAGACCCAGTACTTC. It encodes CASATTGGQETQYF.

This clonotype occurred a few times. The J gene is TRBJ1-5, the V gene TRBV4-1, with unresolved D. Trimming took off 2 bases at V and 1 base at J, with 9 bases between the two ends. This CDR3 region has 15 residues. Germline lookup yields CDR1 MGHRA and CDR2 YSYEKL. The CDR3 sequence: CASSQSGGSNQPQHF. The CDR3, as DNA: TGCGCCAGCAGCCAAAGTGGAGGGAGCAATCAGCCCCAGCATTTT.

The chain carries TRBV18 and TRBJ2-7; 12 bases fit TRBD1. The DNA end lines up better with TRBJ2-5; the J call may be wrong. The CDR3 is 17 amino acids. The V gene's germline CDR1 is KGHSH and CDR2 LQKENI. The CDR3 reads CASSPYRGTGGAKTQYF. CDR3 in DNA: TGTGCCAGCTCACCATATCGTGGGACAGGGGGCGCGAAGACCCAGTACTTC.

The V gene is TRBV20-1, the J gene TRBJ2-5; a possible D gene is TRBD2 (6 bases). This CDR3 contains 13 residues. The germline gives CDR1 DFQATT, CDR2 SNEGSKA (reference sequence). The V end was cut by 5 bases, the J end by 7 bases, with 17 bases between. CDR3 DNA sequence: TGCAGTGCTCCCCTTAACCTCGGGGGGACCCAGTACTTC. Translating gives CSAPLNLGGTQYF.

This clonotype was observed a few times. The chain uses TRBV29-1 and TRBJ2-6; D is uncertain. Trimming cost V 6 bases and J 0 bases, with 6 bases left between them. This CDR3 is 13 amino acids long. The germline CDR1 and CDR2 sequences are SQVTM and ANQGSEA. The CDR3 is CSVLPSGANVLTF. The CDR3 DNA is TGCAGCGTCCTCCCCTCTGGGGCCAACGTCCTGACTTTC.

The chain carries TRBV7-9 and TRBJ2-2, with D uncertain. The germline V gene encodes CDR1 SEHNR and CDR2 FQNEAQ (reference sequence). V lost 5 bases and J 11 bases, leaving 12 bases between the germline ends. The CDR3 contains 12 residues. For the CDR3, the DNA is TGTGCCAGCAGCCCCCCAAACTCAGAGCTGTTTTTT. It codes for CASSPPNSELFF.

This clonotype was observed a few times. This rearrangement joins TRBV7-9 to TRBJ1-4; the D is unclear. This CDR3 is built from 15 residues. The germline V gene encodes CDR1 SEHNR and CDR2 FQNEAQ (reference sequence). Between the trimmed V and J ends, which lost 2 bases and 4 bases, there was a span of 11 bases. CDR3 in DNA: TGTGCCAGCAGCTTATCCCAGGAGAGTAATGAAAAACTGTTTTTT. Its translation: CASSLSQESNEKLFF.

In the case of this clonotype: At one end, the junction sequence differs from germline, possibly due to a read error. This chain connects TRBV6-6 to TRBJ2-7; D is unclear. From germline, CDR1 is MNHNY and CDR2 SVGAGI (reference sequence). This CDR3 has 15 residues. The CDR3 DNA reads TGTGCCAGTTCTCTCAATTCGGTAGCCAAAAACATTCAGCACTTC. The encoded protein is CASSLNSVAKNIQHF.

This clonotype was seen a handful of times. The J gene is TRBJ1-2, the V gene TRBV5-5; D ambiguous. The CDR3 contains 15 residues. The V end lost 5 bases, the J end lost 4 bases, and 18 bases lay between the germline ends. Looked up from germline, CDR1 is SGHKS and CDR2 is YYEKEE (reference sequence). CDR3 coding DNA: TGTGCCAGCAGTCCCGGACGGGGATCCGGCTATGGCTACACCTTC. This translates into CASSPGRGSGYGYTF.

The chain has TRBV14 and TRBJ2-7; D may be TRBD1 (6 bases). Germline loops: CDR1 SGHDN, CDR2 FVKESK. V gave up 3 bases and J gave up 9 bases, with 9 bases separating them. There are 11 residues in the CDR3. The CDR3 sequence is CASSHGQWQYF. The CDR3 coding sequence is TGTGCCAGCAGCCACGGACAGTGGCAGTACTTC.

This clonotype was seen at least ten times. The chain links TRBV5-5 to TRBJ2-5; D not certain. This CDR3 contains 13 residues. Trimming removed 0 bases from V and 5 bases from J, with 8 bases in between. The germline gives CDR1 SGHKS, CDR2 YYEKEE (reference sequence). In DNA form, the CDR3 reads TGTGCCAGCAGCTTGGTACTTGGGGAGACCCAGTACTTC. Its translation is CASSLVLGETQYF. Using reference TRBV5-5 and TRBJ2-5 for the parts outside the CDR3, the full variable domain is DAGVTQSPTHLIKTRGQQVTLRCSPISGHKSVSWYQQVLGQGPQFIFQYYEKEERGRGNFPDRFSARQFPNYSSELNVNALLLGDSALYLCASSLVLGETQYFGPGTRLLVL.

The chain carries TRBV27 and TRBJ2-1; 11 nucleotides line up with TRBD2. CDR1 and CDR2 from the germline V gene are MNHEY and SMNVEV (reference sequence). The CDR3 is 13 residues long. Losses at the gene ends were 8 bases for V and 8 bases for J; bases not matched to a gene: 5. This CDR3 is CASGIAGGDEQFF. CDR3 bases: TGTGCCAGCGGGATAGCGGGAGGGGATGAGCAGTTCTTC.

This rearrangement joins TRBV18 to TRBJ1-5; maybe TRBD1 (5 bases). This CDR3 is 16 amino acids long. V lost 4 bases to trimming and J lost 2 bases, with 15 bases between them. Germline V CDR1 and CDR2: KGHSH, LQKENI. CDR3: CASSHESGGGNQPQHF. The CDR3 DNA sequence: TGTGCCAGCTCACATGAGTCGGGAGGGGGCAATCAGCCCCAGCATTTT.

V is TRBV12-3 or TRBV12-4 and J is TRBJ2-1; TRBD2 aligns across 12 bases. J lost 6 bases, V lost 5 bases, and 8 bases had no gene match. The CDR3 has 16 residues. The DNA for the CDR3 is TGTGCCAGCAGTAGCCAAGGGACTAGCGGGTTCAATGAGCAGTTCTTC. This translates into CASSSQGTSGFNEQFF.

The chain joins TRBV9 to TRBJ2-5, with D possibly TRBD1 on 6 matching bases. The CDR3 sequence is 14 residues long. V dropped 2 bases and J dropped 4 bases, with 12 bases sitting between them. CDR1 and CDR2 (germline): SGDLS, YYNGEE. The DNA of the CDR3 is TGTGCCAGCAGCGTGGGGGCGGGCGGAGAGACCCAGTACTTC. It yields the protein CASSVGAGGETQYF.